This TCR beta chain was recovered during a study of T cell changes during pregnancy in multiple sclerosis. V lost 0 bases and J lost 4; bases outside the gene matches: 2. This CDR3 has 16 amino acids. Germline CDR1 and CDR2: LGHNA and YSLEER. By share, this clone counts as medium-sized. The protocol was immunoSEQ multiplex PCR, while the TCRdb copy is restricted to in-frame clones and leaves out a portion. This sample yields around 66,000 clones, of which more than 75% are seen a single time; roughly 3.3% belongs to the top ten. Sequenced here: peripheral blood, sampled in the first trimester of pregnancy. This TCR was recovered from a female donor in good health, enrolled as a control in a pregnancy study. The gene calls are TRBV4-3 and TRBJ2-3; TRBD2 matches at 12 bases. The CDR3 nucleotides read TGCGCCAGCAGCCAAGATCTAGCGGGGGGGCCAGATACGCAGTATTTT. Translating it yields CASSQDLAGGPDTQYF.